This TCR beta chain comes out of a study of blood T cell repertoires in COVID-19. Overall study: Collection of acute and convalescent COVID-19 samples took place in the United States, Italy and Spain. Sources were T cells, B-cell-depleted T cells, or PBMCs; the material itself was cDNA or gDNA.

The J segment lost 2 bases and the V segment lost 10 bases, leaving 7 bases of the junction unmatched. Germline lookup yields CDR1 ENHRY and CDR2 SYGVKD. This CDR3 comprises 14 residues. The table lists this clone with a few counts. Seattle's cohort entered during active infection and was followed longitudinally. As originally analysed: The authors estimated nucleated cell counts from reference gene primer amplification. Profiling relied on immunoSEQ multiplex PCR, and the TCRdb table lists in-frame clones only, not all of them. That table is the source of V, J and clone size, and D and trimming were worked out from the DNA. The sample contains 45,000 to 65,000 clones, roughly 83% of which appear only once.

The sequencing sample was made of peripheral blood. The TCR comes from a man under 40 with COVID-19, enrolled during active disease. The rearrangement links TRBV10-3 to TRBJ2-7; 11 positions agree with TRBD2. The CDR3 sequence: CATGSGRGTYEQYF. The CDR3 DNA is TGTGCCACGGGTAGCGGGAGGGGAACCTACGAGCAGTACTTC.